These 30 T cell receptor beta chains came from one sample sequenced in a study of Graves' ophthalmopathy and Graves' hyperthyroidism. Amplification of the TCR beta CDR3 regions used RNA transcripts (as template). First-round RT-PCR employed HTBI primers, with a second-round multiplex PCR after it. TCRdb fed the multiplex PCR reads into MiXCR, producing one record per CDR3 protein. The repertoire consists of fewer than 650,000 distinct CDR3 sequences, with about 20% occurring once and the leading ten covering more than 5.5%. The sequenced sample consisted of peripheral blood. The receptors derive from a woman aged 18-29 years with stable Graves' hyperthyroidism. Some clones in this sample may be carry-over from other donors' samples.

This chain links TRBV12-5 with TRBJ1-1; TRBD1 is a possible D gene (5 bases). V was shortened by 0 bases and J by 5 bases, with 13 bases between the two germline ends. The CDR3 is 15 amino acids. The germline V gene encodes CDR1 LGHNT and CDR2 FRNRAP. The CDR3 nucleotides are TGTGCTAGTGGTTTGGTACGGGGGGAGAGAACTGAAGCTTTCTTT. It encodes CASGLVRGERTEAFF.

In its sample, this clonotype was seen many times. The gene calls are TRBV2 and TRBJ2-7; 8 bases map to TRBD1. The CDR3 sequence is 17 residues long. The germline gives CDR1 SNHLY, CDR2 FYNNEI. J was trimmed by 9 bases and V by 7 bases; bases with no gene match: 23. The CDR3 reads CASIREVSGQVITGQYF. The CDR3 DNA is TGTGCCAGCATCCGAGAGGTATCGGGACAGGTGATAACAGGGCAGTACTTC.

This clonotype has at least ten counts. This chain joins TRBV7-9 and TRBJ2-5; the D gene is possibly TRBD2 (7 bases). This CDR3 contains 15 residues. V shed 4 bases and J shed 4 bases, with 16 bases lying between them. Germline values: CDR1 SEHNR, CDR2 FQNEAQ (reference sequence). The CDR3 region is CASSSGDRGGETQYF. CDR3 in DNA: TGTGCCAGCAGCTCAGGGGACCGCGGGGGAGAGACCCAGTACTTC.

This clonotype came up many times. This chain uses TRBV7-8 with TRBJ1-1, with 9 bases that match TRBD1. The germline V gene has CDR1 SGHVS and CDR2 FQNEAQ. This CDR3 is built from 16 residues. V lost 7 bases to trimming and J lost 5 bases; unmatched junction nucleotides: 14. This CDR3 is CASTRTGQGTMTEAFF. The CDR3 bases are TGTGCCAGCACCAGAACCGGACAGGGGACAATGACTGAAGCTTTCTTT.

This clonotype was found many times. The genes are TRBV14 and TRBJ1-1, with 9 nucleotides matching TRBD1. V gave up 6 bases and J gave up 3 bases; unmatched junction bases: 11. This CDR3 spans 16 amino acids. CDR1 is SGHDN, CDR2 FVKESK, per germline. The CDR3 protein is CASRSTGTGFDTEAFF. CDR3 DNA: TGTGCCAGCAGATCTACCGGGACAGGGTTTGACACTGAAGCTTTCTTT.

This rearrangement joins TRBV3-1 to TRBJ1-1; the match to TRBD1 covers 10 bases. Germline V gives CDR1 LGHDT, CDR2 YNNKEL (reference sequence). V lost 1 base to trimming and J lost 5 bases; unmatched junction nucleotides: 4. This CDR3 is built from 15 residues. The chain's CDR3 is CASSQVGTGETEAFF. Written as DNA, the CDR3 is TGTGCCAGCAGCCAAGTCGGGACAGGGGAAACTGAAGCTTTCTTT.

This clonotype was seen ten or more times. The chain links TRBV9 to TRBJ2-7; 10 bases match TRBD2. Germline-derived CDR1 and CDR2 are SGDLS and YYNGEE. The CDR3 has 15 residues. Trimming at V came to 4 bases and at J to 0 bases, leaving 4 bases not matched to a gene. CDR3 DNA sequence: TGTGCCAGCAGCTCTAGCGGGGGCCTCTCCTACGAGCAGTACTTC. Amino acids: CASSSSGGLSYEQYF.

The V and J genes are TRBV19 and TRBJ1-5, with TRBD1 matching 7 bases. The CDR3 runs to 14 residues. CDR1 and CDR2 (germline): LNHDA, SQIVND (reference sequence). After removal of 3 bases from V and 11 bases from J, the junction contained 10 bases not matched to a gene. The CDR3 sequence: CASSIPRQGRAQHF. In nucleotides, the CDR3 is TGTGCCAGTAGTATCCCTCGACAGGGCCGGGCCCAGCATTTT. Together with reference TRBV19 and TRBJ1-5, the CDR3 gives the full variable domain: DGGITQSPKYLFRKEGQNVTLSCEQNLNHDAMYWYRQDPGQGLRLIYYSQIVNDFQKGDIAEGYSVSREKKESFPLTVTSAQKNPTAFYLCASSIPRQGRAQHFGDGTRLSIL.

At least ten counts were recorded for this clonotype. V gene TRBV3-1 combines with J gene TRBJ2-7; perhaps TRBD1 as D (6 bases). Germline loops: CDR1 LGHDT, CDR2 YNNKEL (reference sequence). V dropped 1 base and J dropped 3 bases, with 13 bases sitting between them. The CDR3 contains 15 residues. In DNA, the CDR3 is TGTGCCAGCAGCCAAGGGCCAGGGGCCATCTACGAGCAGTACTTC. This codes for CASSQGPGAIYEQYF.

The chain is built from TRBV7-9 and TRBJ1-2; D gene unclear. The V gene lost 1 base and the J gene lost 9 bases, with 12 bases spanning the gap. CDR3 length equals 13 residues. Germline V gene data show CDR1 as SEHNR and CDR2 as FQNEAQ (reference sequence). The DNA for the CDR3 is TGTGCCAGCAGCTTAGAGGGCAGGAGGAGCTACACCTTC. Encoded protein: CASSLEGRRSYTF.

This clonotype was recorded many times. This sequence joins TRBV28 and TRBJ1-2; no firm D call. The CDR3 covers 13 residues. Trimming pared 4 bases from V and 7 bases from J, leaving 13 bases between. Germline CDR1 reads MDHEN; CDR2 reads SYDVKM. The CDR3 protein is CASSSPRASGYTF. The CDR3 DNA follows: TGTGCCAGCAGTTCACCAAGGGCCTCTGGCTACACCTTC.

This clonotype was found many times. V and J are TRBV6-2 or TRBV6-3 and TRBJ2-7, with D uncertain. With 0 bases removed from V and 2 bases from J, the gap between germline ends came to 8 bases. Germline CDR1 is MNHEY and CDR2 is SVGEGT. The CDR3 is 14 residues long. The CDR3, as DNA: TGTGCCAGCAGTTACTCGGTCATTCCCTACGAGCAGTACTTC. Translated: CASSYSVIPYEQYF.

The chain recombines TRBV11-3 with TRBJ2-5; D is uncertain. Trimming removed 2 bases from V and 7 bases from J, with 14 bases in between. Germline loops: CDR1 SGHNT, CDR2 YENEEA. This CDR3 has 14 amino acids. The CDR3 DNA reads TGTGCCAGCAGCTTACCTACTGGTATGGGGACCCAGTACTTC. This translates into CASSLPTGMGTQYF. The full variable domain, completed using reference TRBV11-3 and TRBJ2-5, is EAGVVQSPRYKIIEKKQPVAFWCNPISGHNTLYWYLQNLGQGPELLIRYENEEAVDDSQLPKDRFSAERLKGVDSTLKIQPAELGDSAVYLCASSLPTGMGTQYFGPGTRLLVL.

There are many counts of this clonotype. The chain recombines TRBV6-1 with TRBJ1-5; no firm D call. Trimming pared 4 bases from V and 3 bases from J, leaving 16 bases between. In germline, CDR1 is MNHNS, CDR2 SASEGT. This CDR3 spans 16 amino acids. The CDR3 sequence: CASSATLGRTNQPQHF. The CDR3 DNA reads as TGTGCCAGCAGTGCTACCTTAGGACGGACCAATCAGCCCCAGCATTTT.

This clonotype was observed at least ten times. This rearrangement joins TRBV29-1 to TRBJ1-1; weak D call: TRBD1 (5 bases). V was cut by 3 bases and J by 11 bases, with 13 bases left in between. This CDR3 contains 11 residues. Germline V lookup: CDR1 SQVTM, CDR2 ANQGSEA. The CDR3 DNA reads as TGCAGCGTTGATCGGGGGGAGGGCGCTTTCTTT. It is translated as CSVDRGEGAFF.

Written as DNA, the CDR3 is TGTGCCAGCAGCCAAGTGTACGGGTACAGGGAGGACACTGAAGCTTTCTTT. Its protein is CASSQVYGYREDTEAFF. This chain joins TRBV3-1 and TRBJ1-1, with D perhaps TRBD1 (6 bases). V dropped 1 base and J dropped 3 bases, with 18 bases sitting between them. The length of the CDR3 is 17 residues. Germline loops: CDR1 LGHDT, CDR2 YNNKEL (reference sequence).

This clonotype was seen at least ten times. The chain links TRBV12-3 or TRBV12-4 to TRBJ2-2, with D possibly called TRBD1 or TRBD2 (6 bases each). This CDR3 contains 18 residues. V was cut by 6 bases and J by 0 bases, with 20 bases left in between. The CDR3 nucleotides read TGTGCCAGCAGCTGGCTTAGGTGGGGGGCAACGAACACCGGGGAGCTGTTTTTT. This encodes CASSWLRWGATNTGELFF.

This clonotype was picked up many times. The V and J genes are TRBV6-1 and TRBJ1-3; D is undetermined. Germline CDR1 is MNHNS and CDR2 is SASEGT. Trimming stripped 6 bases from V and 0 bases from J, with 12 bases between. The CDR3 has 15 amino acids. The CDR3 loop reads CASREDWSSGNTIYF. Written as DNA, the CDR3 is TGTGCCAGCAGAGAGGACTGGAGCTCTGGAAACACCATATATTTT.

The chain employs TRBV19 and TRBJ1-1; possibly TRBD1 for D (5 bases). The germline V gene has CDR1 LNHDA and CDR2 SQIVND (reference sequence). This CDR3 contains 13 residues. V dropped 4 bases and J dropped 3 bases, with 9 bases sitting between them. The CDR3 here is CASSTQVDTEAFF. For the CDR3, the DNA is TGTGCCAGTAGTACACAGGTAGACACTGAAGCTTTCTTT.

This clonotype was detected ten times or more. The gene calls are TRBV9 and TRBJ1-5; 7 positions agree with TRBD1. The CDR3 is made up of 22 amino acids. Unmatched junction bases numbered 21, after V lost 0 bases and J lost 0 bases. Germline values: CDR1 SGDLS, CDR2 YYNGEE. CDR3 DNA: TGTGCCAGCAGCGTAGCTGAACTTTTTGACCGGGACAGATGTTATAGCAATCAGCCCCAGCATTTT. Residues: CASSVAELFDRDRCYSNQPQHF.

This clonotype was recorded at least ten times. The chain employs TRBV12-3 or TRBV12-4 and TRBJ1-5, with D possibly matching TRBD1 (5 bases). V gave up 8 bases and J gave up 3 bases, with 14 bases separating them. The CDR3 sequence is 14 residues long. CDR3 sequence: CASGTDGPNQPQHF. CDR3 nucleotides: TGTGCCAGCGGGACCGATGGGCCCAATCAGCCCCAGCATTTT.

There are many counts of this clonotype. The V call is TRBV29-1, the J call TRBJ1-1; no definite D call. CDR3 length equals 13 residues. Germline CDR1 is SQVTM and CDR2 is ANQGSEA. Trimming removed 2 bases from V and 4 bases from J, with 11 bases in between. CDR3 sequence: CSVELQDCTEAFF. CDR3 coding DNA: TGCAGCGTTGAACTCCAGGACTGCACTGAAGCTTTCTTT.

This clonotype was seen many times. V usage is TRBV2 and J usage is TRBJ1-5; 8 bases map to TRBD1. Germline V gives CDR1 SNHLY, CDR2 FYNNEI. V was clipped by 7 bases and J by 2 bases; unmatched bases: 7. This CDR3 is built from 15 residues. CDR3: CASTQGAEGNQPQHF. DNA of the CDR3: TGTGCCAGCACGCAGGGGGCGGAGGGCAATCAGCCCCAGCATTTT.

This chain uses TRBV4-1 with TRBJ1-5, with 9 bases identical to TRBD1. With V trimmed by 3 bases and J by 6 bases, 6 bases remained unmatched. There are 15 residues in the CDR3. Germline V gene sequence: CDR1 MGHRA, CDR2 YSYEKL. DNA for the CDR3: TGCGCCAGCAGCCACTGGACAGGGGAAGGTCAGCCCCAGCATTTT. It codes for CASSHWTGEGQPQHF.

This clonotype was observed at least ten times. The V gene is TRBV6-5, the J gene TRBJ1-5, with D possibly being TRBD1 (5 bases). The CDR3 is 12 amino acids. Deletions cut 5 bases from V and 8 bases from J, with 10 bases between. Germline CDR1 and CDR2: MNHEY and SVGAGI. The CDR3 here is CASSSGGEPQHF. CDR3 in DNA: TGTGCCAGCAGTAGCGGGGGGGAGCCCCAGCATTTT.

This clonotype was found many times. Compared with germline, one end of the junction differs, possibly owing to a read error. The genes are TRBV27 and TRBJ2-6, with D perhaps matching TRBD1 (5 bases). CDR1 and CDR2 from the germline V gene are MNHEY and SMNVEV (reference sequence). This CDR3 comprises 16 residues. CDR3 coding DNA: TGTGCCAGCAGTGATATGCCGTTCTCTGGGGCCAACATCCTGACTTTC. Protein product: CASSDMPFSGANILTF.

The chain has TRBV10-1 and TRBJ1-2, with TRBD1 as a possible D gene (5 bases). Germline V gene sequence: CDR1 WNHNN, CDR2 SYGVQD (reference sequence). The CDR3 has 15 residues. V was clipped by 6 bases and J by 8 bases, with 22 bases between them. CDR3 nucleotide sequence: TGCGCCAGCAGCCAATATCAGGGAATCTCCAGGGGCTACACCTTC. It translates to CASSQYQGISRGYTF.

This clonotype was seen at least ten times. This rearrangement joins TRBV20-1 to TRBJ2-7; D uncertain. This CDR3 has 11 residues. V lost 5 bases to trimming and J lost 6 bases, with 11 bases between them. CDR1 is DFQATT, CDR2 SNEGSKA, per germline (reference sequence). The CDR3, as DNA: TGCAGTGCTGGACCCCTGGCCGAGCAGTACTTC. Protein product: CSAGPLAEQYF.

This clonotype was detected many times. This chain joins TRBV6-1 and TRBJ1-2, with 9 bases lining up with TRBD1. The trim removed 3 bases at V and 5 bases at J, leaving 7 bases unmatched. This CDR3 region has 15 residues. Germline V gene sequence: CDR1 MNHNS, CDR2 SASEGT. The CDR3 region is CASSDWTGALYGYTF. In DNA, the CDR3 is TGTGCCAGCAGTGATTGGACAGGGGCCCTTTATGGCTACACCTTC.

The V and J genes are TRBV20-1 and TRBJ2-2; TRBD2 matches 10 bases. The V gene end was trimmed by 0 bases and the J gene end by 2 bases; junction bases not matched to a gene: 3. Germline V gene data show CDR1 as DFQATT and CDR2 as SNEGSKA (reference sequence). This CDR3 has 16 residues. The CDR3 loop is CSARDGLADNTGELFF. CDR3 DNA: TGCAGTGCTAGAGACGGACTAGCGGATAACACCGGGGAGCTGTTTTTT.